The 28 T cell receptor beta chains below were found in one sample sequenced in a study of shared clonotypes between healthy human individuals. Method: immunoSEQ multiplex PCR; TCRdb's copy keeps in-frame clones and lacks some. This table holds a few million clones, approximately 90% found once. Sequenced: naive CD4+ T cells sorted from blood. Subset: CD45RA+ positively selected. The receptors stem from a man between 18 and 35 years old in good health.

The genes are TRBV7-2 and TRBJ2-3, with TRBD2 matching 12 bases. V dropped 1 base and J dropped 1; count of bases not matched to a gene: 9. CDR1 and CDR2 (germline): SGHTA, FQGNSA. The CDR3 length is 19 residues. The CDR3 bases are TGTGCCAGCAGCTTAGTTCCGCTAGCGGGGGGGCTGGGCACAGATACGCAGTATTTT. Translation: CASSLVPLAGGLGTDTQYF.

The CDR3, as DNA: TGTGCCAGCAGCGCCACGGGGAGCTCCTACAATGAGCAGTTCTTC. Residues: CASSATGSSYNEQFF. The chain combines TRBV9 with TRBJ2-1; possibly TRBD2 for D (5 bases). V lost 3 bases and J lost 0, with 10 bases in between. The CDR3 covers 15 residues. Looked up from germline, CDR1 is SGDLS and CDR2 is YYNGEE.

The gene calls are TRBV4-2 and TRBJ2-5, with TRBD2 identical over 10 bases. J lost 3 bases, V lost 0 bases, and 4 bases had no gene match. Germline values: CDR1 LGHNA, CDR2 YNFKEQ. The CDR3 has 16 residues. The CDR3 reads CASSQDGAGGKETQYF. CDR3 nucleotides: TGTGCCAGCAGCCAAGATGGAGCGGGGGGGAAAGAGACCCAGTACTTC.

The chain combines TRBV10-3 with TRBJ1-4; possible D gene TRBD1, 6 bases. V was trimmed by 0 bases and J by 7 bases, leaving 12 bases between them. CDR1 and CDR2 from the germline V gene are ENHRY and SYGVKD. This CDR3 is 15 amino acids long. The CDR3 DNA follows: TGTGCCATCAGTGAGTCCCCCAGGGGTAGTGAAAAACTGTTTTTT. Protein sequence: CAISESPRGSEKLFF.

The chain has TRBV7-3 and TRBJ2-5; 8 bases agree with TRBD2. There are 15 residues in the CDR3. The germline V gene encodes CDR1 SGHTA and CDR2 FQGTGA. V was clipped by 3 bases and J by 5 bases; unmatched bases: 8. The CDR3 DNA is TGTGCCAGCAGCTTTTCAGGCGGGGGGATTGAGACCCAGTACTTC. Protein product: CASSFSGGGIETQYF.

This chain joins TRBV5-6 and TRBJ2-3, with TRBD2 matching over 8 bases. The ends lost 3 bases at V and 0 bases at J; junction bases unmatched: 6. Germline V gene sequence: CDR1 SGHDT, CDR2 YYEEEE. The CDR3 loop spans 16 amino acids. The CDR3 nucleotides read TGTGCCAGCAGCTCCATAAGCGGGGGTAGCACAGATACGCAGTATTTT. This gives the protein CASSSISGGSTDTQYF.

This chain uses TRBV5-1 with TRBJ1-2, with a weak D call TRBD1 (6 bases). V shed 4 bases and J shed 4 bases, with 11 bases lying between them. The germline V gene encodes CDR1 SGHRS and CDR2 YFSETQ. The CDR3 spans 13 residues. The CDR3 coding sequence is TGCGCCAGCAGCGCGGACAGTCTCTATGGCTACACCTTC. Its protein product is CASSADSLYGYTF.

The rearrangement links TRBV18 to TRBJ2-1; TRBD1 agrees at 9 bases. V was clipped by 0 bases and J by 6 bases; unmatched bases: 3. The CDR3 extends over 15 amino acids. Germline V CDR1 and CDR2: KGHSH, LQKENI. CDR3 loop: CASSPPTGGGNEQFF. For the CDR3, the DNA is TGTGCCAGCTCACCACCGACAGGGGGGGGCAATGAGCAGTTCTTC.

This chain uses TRBV2 with TRBJ1-2; D is perhaps TRBD1 (6 bases). The ends were cut back, 3 bases at V and 4 bases at J, with 9 bases in the middle. Germline-derived CDR1 and CDR2 are SNHLY and FYNNEI. CDR3 length: 13 amino acids. The CDR3 coding sequence is TGTGCCAGCAGTGAGGAGGGGGGCTATGGCTACACCTTC. It translates to CASSEEGGYGYTF.

This clone is a singleton in its sample. V is TRBV5-1 and J is TRBJ2-2, with 7 bases identical to TRBD1. CDR1 SGHRS and CDR2 YFSETQ come from the germline V gene. The CDR3 consists of 13 residues. V dropped 4 bases and J dropped 7; count of bases not matched to a gene: 4. The CDR3, as DNA: TGCGCCAGCAGCACCCGACAGGGCGGGGAGCTGTTTTTT. Its protein product is CASSTRQGGELFF. The entire variable domain, with the rest obtained from reference TRBV5-1 and TRBJ2-2, is as follows: KAGVTQTPRYLIKTRGQQVTLSCSPISGHRSVSWYQQTPGQGLQFLFEYFSETQRNKGNFPGRFSGRQFSNSRSEMNVSTLELGDSALYLCASSTRQGGELFFGEGSRLTVL.

The CDR3 DNA sequence: TGTGCCAGCAGCCGATTTTCCCAAGACAGAACTAATGAAAAACTGTTTTTT. Its protein product is CASSRFSQDRTNEKLFF. The chain links TRBV7-9 to TRBJ1-4; tentative D call: TRBD1 (5 bases). CDR1 and CDR2 from the germline V gene are SEHNR and FQNEAQ (reference sequence). Trimming took 5 bases from V and 1 from J, leaving 17 bases between them. The CDR3 consists of 17 residues.

The J gene is TRBJ2-5, the V gene TRBV7-6; D tentatively fits TRBD1 or TRBD2 (6 bases each). From germline, CDR1 is SGHVS and CDR2 FNYEAQ. The CDR3 has 14 amino acids. V was clipped by 2 bases and J by 2 bases, with 9 bases between them. In nucleotides, the CDR3 is TGTGCCAGCAGCTTACGGGGGCAGCAAGAGACCCAGTACTTC. Amino acids: CASSLRGQQETQYF.

This chain links TRBV5-4 with TRBJ1-1; D gene uncertain. The germline V gene has CDR1 SGHNT and CDR2 YYREEE (reference sequence). CDR3 length equals 14 residues. V gave up 4 bases and J gave up 1 base, with 11 bases separating them. The CDR3 DNA sequence: TGTGCCAGCAGCACACCTGACAAGAACACTGAAGCTTTCTTT. It encodes CASSTPDKNTEAFF.

The chain couples TRBV7-2 to TRBJ1-5; D unclear. Germline V gives CDR1 SGHTA, CDR2 FQGNSA. V shed 1 base and J shed 3 bases, with 10 bases lying between them. The length of the CDR3 is 15 residues. The CDR3 spells CASSLGRSPNQPQHF. The CDR3 region has the DNA TGTGCCAGCAGCTTAGGGCGAAGCCCCAATCAGCCCCAGCATTTT.

The chain has TRBV14 and TRBJ2-3; 11 bases are shared with TRBD2. The V segment lost 8 bases and the J segment 5 bases; nucleotides outside the gene matches: 9. CDR3 length equals 15 residues. Germline CDR1 reads SGHDN; CDR2 reads FVKESK. The CDR3 bases are TGTGCCAGCGGACAGACTAGCGGGGTAAAAGATACGCAGTATTTT. Translating gives CASGQTSGVKDTQYF.

The V and J genes are TRBV5-6 and TRBJ2-3, with TRBD1 matching over 9 bases. Per the germline V gene, CDR1 is SGHDT and CDR2 is YYEEEE. The CDR3 is 14 residues long. The trim removed 3 bases at V and 6 bases at J, leaving 5 bases unmatched. The CDR3 DNA reads TGTGCCAGCAGCTCGGGGACAGGGAAGGATACGCAGTATTTT. It is translated as CASSSGTGKDTQYF.

The V and J genes are TRBV9 and TRBJ1-6, with D possibly TRBD1 on 6 matching bases. The CDR3 covers 14 residues. Trimming left V 0 bases short and J 9 bases short, with 10 bases between. Germline-derived CDR1 and CDR2 are SGDLS and YYNGEE. The CDR3 DNA is TGTGCCAGCAGCGTAGGGGACATGCGTTCACCCCTCCACTTT. Encoded protein: CASSVGDMRSPLHF.

About this clone itself: This same CDR3 is encoded by further DNA sequences in the sample. The rearrangement uses TRBV6-4 and TRBJ1-6; D remains unclear. The length of the CDR3 is 13 residues. The germline gives CDR1 MRHNA, CDR2 SNTAGT. Trimming removed 2 bases from V and 7 bases from J, with 6 bases in between. The CDR3 loop reads CASSDTRNSPLHF. In DNA, the CDR3 is TGTGCCAGCAGTGACACCAGGAATTCACCCCTCCACTTT.

The gene calls are TRBV6-6 and TRBJ1-5; 7 positions match TRBD1. CDR1 MNHNY and CDR2 SVGAGI come from the germline V gene (reference sequence). J lost 7 bases, V lost 0 bases, and 6 bases had no gene match. CDR3 length: 15 amino acids. CDR3 in amino acids: CASSYSTGKEQPQHF. CDR3 in DNA: TGTGCCAGCAGTTACTCGACAGGGAAGGAACAGCCCCAGCATTTT.

The J gene is TRBJ2-5, the V gene TRBV5-1, with 11 bases matching TRBD2. Germline loops: CDR1 SGHRS, CDR2 YFSETQ. The CDR3 spans 17 residues. V lost 4 bases and J lost 4; bases outside the gene matches: 12. The CDR3 bases are TGCGCCAGCAGCCACGATAAGATAGCGGGGGGGCCAGAGACCCAGTACTTC. It translates to CASSHDKIAGGPETQYF. The full variable domain, completed using reference TRBV5-1 and TRBJ2-5, is KAGVTQTPRYLIKTRGQQVTLSCSPISGHRSVSWYQQTPGQGLQFLFEYFSETQRNKGNFPGRFSGRQFSNSRSEMNVSTLELGDSALYLCASSHDKIAGGPETQYFGPGTRLLVL.

This chain links TRBV5-5 with TRBJ2-1; D remains unclear. Germline lookup yields CDR1 SGHKS and CDR2 YYEKEE (reference sequence). The CDR3 contains 12 residues. Trimming shortened V by 4 bases and J by 6 bases, and 8 bases separated the two germline ends. The CDR3 reads CASSPSGNEQFF. CDR3 DNA: TGTGCCAGCAGCCCCTCTGGCAATGAGCAGTTCTTC.

As concerns this clone: This same CDR3 is encoded by further DNA sequences in the sample. The CDR3 DNA follows: TGTGCCAGCAGTCCTAGAGACGAGCAGTACTTC. Encoded protein: CASSPRDEQYF. The genes are TRBV28 and TRBJ2-7; D is unclear. This CDR3 comprises 11 residues. V was shortened by 5 bases and J by 5 bases, with 7 bases between the two germline ends. CDR1 MDHEN and CDR2 SYDVKM come from the germline V gene.

The chain joins TRBV27 to TRBJ2-5; D gene uncertain. V dropped 4 bases and J dropped 2 bases, with 8 bases sitting between them. The CDR3 has 13 residues. CDR1 is MNHEY and CDR2 is SMNVEV in the germline V gene (reference sequence). The CDR3 DNA sequence: TGTGCCAGCAGTTCAACCTATCAAGAGACCCAGTACTTC. The encoded protein is CASSSTYQETQYF.

V is TRBV5-5 and J is TRBJ2-7, with D possibly TRBD2 on 5 matching bases. Trimming removed 0 bases from V and 0 bases from J, with 10 bases in between. Germline V gene data show CDR1 as SGHKS and CDR2 as YYEKEE (reference sequence). The CDR3 runs to 15 residues. The CDR3 spells CASSLVGGFSYEQYF. As DNA, the CDR3 is TGTGCCAGCAGCTTGGTAGGCGGGTTCTCCTACGAGCAGTACTTC.

The CDR3 nucleotides are TGTGCCAGCGGAGGGGTATACAATGAGCAGTTCTTC. Translation: CASGGVYNEQFF. The V call is TRBV28, the J call TRBJ2-1; TRBD2 is a possible D gene (6 bases). Germline loops: CDR1 MDHEN, CDR2 SYDVKM. The CDR3 spans 12 residues. V lost 8 bases and J 4 bases, leaving 9 bases between the germline ends. The entire variable domain, with the rest obtained from reference TRBV28 and TRBJ2-1, is as follows: DVKVTQSSRYLVKRTGEKVFLECVQDMDHENMFWYRQDPGLGLRLIYFSYDVKMKEKGDIPEGYSVSREKKERFSLILESASTNQTSMYLCASGGVYNEQFFGPGTRLTVL.

This clone was seen only once. The chain links TRBV27 to TRBJ2-7, with TRBD2 as a possible D gene (5 bases). Germline V gene lookup returns CDR1 MNHEY and CDR2 SMNVEV (reference sequence). V lost 1 base to trimming and J lost 2 bases, with 15 bases between them. The CDR3 totals 16 residues. The CDR3, as DNA: TGTGCCAGCAGTTTATTTGGGAGAGGGCTAGCCTACGAGCAGTACTTC. Translated, it gives CASSLFGRGLAYEQYF.

J is TRBJ2-7 and V is TRBV7-6; 7 bases fit TRBD2. CDR1 SGHVS and CDR2 FNYEAQ come from the germline V gene. CDR3 length: 16 residues. J was trimmed by 7 bases and V by 5 bases; bases with no gene match: 17. Written as DNA, the CDR3 is TGTGCCAGCAGCCCCCTTCAGGCGGGAGTCGGAGGTGAGCAGTACTTC. This translates into CASSPLQAGVGGEQYF.

This clone was observed a handful of times. V gene TRBV11-2 combines with J gene TRBJ1-2; TRBD1 might be the D (5 bases). Germline loops: CDR1 SGHAT, CDR2 FQNNGV. This CDR3 is 14 amino acids long. V lost 6 bases to trimming and J lost 2 bases, with 13 bases between them. The chain's CDR3 is CASRPRGKNYGYTF. CDR3 DNA: TGTGCCAGCAGGCCCCGGGGGAAGAACTATGGCTACACCTTC.